A single sample is the source of the 11 T cell receptor beta chains below, sequenced in a study of memory B cells and T cells in multiple sclerosis. Their recognized antigens are unknown. Separate sequencing covered autoproliferating (CFSE-dim) and non-proliferating (CFSE-high) T cells from stimulus-free culture. Cultures began with 5x10^7 CFSE-labeled PBMCs, unstimulated for under 8 days, with replicate wells pooled. Measured with immunoSEQ multiplex PCR; TCRdb has only the in-frame clones, and not every one. The table lists around 30,000 clones, roughly 88% of them singletons. The sample taken for sequencing was PBMCs from blood kept in culture. The receptors originated from a human donor with multiple sclerosis.

The chain couples TRBV18 to TRBJ2-7, with D possibly TRBD2 on 7 matching bases. This CDR3 contains 14 residues. V dropped 6 bases and J dropped 4 bases, with 16 bases sitting between them. Germline CDR1 is KGHSH and CDR2 is LQKENI. The CDR3 DNA reads TGTGCCAGCTCCCATACACGGGGGGCTTACGAGCAGTACTTC. This gives the protein CASSHTRGAYEQYF.

The chain combines TRBV27 with TRBJ2-1; 10 bases fit TRBD2. This CDR3 has 15 amino acids. Germline V gives CDR1 MNHEY, CDR2 SMNVEV (reference sequence). Trimming removed 0 bases from V and 9 bases from J; junction bases left unmatched: 5. The DNA of the CDR3 is TGTGCCAGCAGTTTATCAGCGGGAGGGCTTGGTGAGCAGTTCTTC. Protein product: CASSLSAGGLGEQFF.

This clone showed up just once. The rearrangement joins TRBV9 to TRBJ2-7, with a tentative D call TRBD2 (7 bases). With 0 bases removed from V and 5 bases from J, the gap between germline ends came to 9 bases. Germline V gene sequence: CDR1 SGDLS, CDR2 YYNGEE. The CDR3 has 13 amino acids. Written as DNA, the CDR3 is TGTGCCAGCAGCGTAGGAGGGGGGGACGAGCAGTACTTC. Protein product: CASSVGGGDEQYF.

The chain is built from TRBV5-1 and TRBJ1-2; D unclear. CDR3 size: 15 residues. Trimming shortened V by 4 bases and J by 0 bases, and 13 bases separated the two germline ends. Germline CDR1 reads SGHRS; CDR2 reads YFSETQ. CDR3 in DNA: TGCGCCAGCAGCCCCCCCGCGGAAACTAACTATGGCTACACCTTC. Its translation is CASSPPAETNYGYTF.

Concerning this clone: Other DNA sequences from this sample encode an identical CDR3 as well. V gene TRBV27 combines with J gene TRBJ1-2, with 7 bases aligning to TRBD1. V was clipped by 6 bases and J by 2 bases; unmatched bases: 15. CDR1 is MNHEY and CDR2 is SMNVEV in the germline V gene (reference sequence). The CDR3 totals 17 residues. Here the CDR3 DNA reads TGTGCCAGCAGAGAATGGGGAGGGGGCAAGGTGAACTATGGCTACACCTTC. The encoded protein is CASREWGGGKVNYGYTF.

This chain uses TRBV6-1 with TRBJ2-1; 7 bases are shared with TRBD2. J was trimmed by 4 bases and V by 3 bases; bases with no gene match: 12. CDR3 length: 17 residues. The germline CDR1 and CDR2 sequences are MNHNS and SASEGT. This CDR3 is CASSEAPWREKYNEQFF. CDR3 in DNA: TGTGCCAGCAGTGAGGCCCCCTGGCGGGAGAAATACAATGAGCAGTTCTTC.

The genes are TRBV7-9 and TRBJ2-5; no clear D. The length of the CDR3 is 14 residues. Germline V lookup: CDR1 SEHNR, CDR2 FQNEAQ (reference sequence). V was pared by 5 bases and J by 2 bases, with 12 bases between. For the CDR3, the DNA is TGTGCCAGCAGCCCTCACGAATTTCAAGAGACCCAGTACTTC. This sequence encodes CASSPHEFQETQYF.

The V call is TRBV7-6, the J call TRBJ2-1, with 7 bases identical to TRBD1. The germline V gene has CDR1 SGHVS and CDR2 FNYEAQ. Trimming took 5 bases from V and 5 from J; bases not matched to a gene: 6. The length of the CDR3 is 14 residues. The CDR3 region is CASSLGQANNEQFF. As DNA, the CDR3 is TGTGCCAGCAGCCTCGGACAGGCCAACAATGAGCAGTTCTTC.

The V and J genes are TRBV6-5 and TRBJ2-1, with 7 bases aligning to TRBD1. With V trimmed by 2 bases and J by 9 bases, 10 bases remained unmatched. The length of the CDR3 is 15 residues. Germline V gene data show CDR1 as MNHEY and CDR2 as SVGAGI. The CDR3 DNA reads as TGTGCCAGCAGTTACGGGCAACAGGGGCGGCTTGAGCAGTTCTTC. This sequence encodes CASSYGQQGRLEQFF.

The genes are TRBV20-1 and TRBJ2-7; no clear D. The CDR3 totals 11 residues. CDR1 is DFQATT and CDR2 is SNEGSKA in the germline V gene (reference sequence). Between the trimmed V and J ends, which lost 6 bases and 3 bases, there was a span of 9 bases. The CDR3 nucleotides read TGCAGTGCCACTAAGAACTACGAGCAGTACTTC. Its translation is CSATKNYEQYF.

The chain has TRBV9 and TRBJ2-1; the D call may be TRBD1 or TRBD2 (6 bases each). Trimming removed 4 bases from V and 2 bases from J, with 16 bases in between. This CDR3 comprises 16 residues. Germline values: CDR1 SGDLS, CDR2 YYNGEE. The CDR3, as DNA: TGTGCCAGCAGCCGCGGAGACGGGGGCGCCTACAATGAGCAGTTCTTC. Its protein product is CASSRGDGGAYNEQFF.